This T cell receptor (beta chain) was profiled in a study of CD8+ T cells in alopecia areata. V lost 6 bases and J lost 0, with 8 bases in between. The CDR3 has 13 residues. Per the germline V gene, CDR1 is SQVTM and CDR2 is ANQGSEA. The sequencing template was cDNA reverse transcribed from extracted RNA. Data came from immunoSEQ multiplex PCR; TCRdb stores just in-frame clones and leaves some out. Here the sample spans 150,000 to 200,000 clones, about three fifths being singletons. The treatment: oral pan-JAK inhibitor, 5-10 mg twice daily. Of note for this clone: Its antigen remains unknown.

Regarding the study as a whole: Scalp clonality and expanded CD8+ clones among the top 100 fell significantly with tofacitinib. Patients displayed less clarity in TCR sharing than mice, a finding possibly related to HLA.

The genes are TRBV29-1 and TRBJ1-4; a weak D match, TRBD1 (5 bases). The source is a human donor with alopecia areata. Sequenced here: CD4+ T cells sorted from blood, sampled at week 24, from a patient treated with tofacitinib. The DNA of the CDR3 is TGCAGCGTCCAGGGAGCAACTAATGAAAAACTGTTTTTT. Translation gives CSVQGATNEKLFF.